These 20 T cell receptor beta chains came from one sample sequenced in a study of blood T cell repertoires in COVID-19. Assay used: immunoSEQ multiplex PCR; TCRdb lists only in-frame clones, some missing. The sample holds 120,000 or so clones, roughly four fifths seen once. The sequenced sample was peripheral blood. These receptor sequences come from a man in his thirties or forties with COVID-19, enrolled during active disease.

This chain links TRBV3-1 (or the pseudogene TRBV3-2) with TRBJ1-1, with D unclear. V was clipped by 0 bases and J by 3 bases, with 5 bases between them. The germline CDR1 and CDR2 sequences are LGHDT and YNNKEL (reference sequence). The CDR3 is 13 amino acids. The CDR3 DNA reads TGTGCCAGCAGCCAAGAGAGGGACACTGAAGCTTTCTTT. It codes for CASSQERDTEAFF.

The V gene is TRBV29-1, the J gene TRBJ1-1; the D gene is possibly TRBD1 (6 bases). This CDR3 contains 14 residues. The V gene lost 4 bases and the J gene lost 4 bases, with 16 bases spanning the gap. Germline CDR1 and CDR2: SQVTM and ANQGSEA. In DNA form, the CDR3 reads TGCAGCGTTGTTGAAAGGGGGAGAAGCACTGAAGCTTTCTTT. Translating it yields CSVVERGRSTEAFF.

The chain is built from TRBV19 and TRBJ2-5; TRBD1 agrees at 11 bases. Per germline, CDR1 LNHDA and CDR2 SQIVND (reference sequence). This CDR3 has 16 amino acids. V lost 3 bases to trimming and J lost 5 bases; unmatched junction nucleotides: 8. This CDR3 reads CASSMGTGGVGETQYF. CDR3 DNA sequence: TGTGCCAGTAGTATGGGGACAGGGGGTGTAGGGGAGACCCAGTACTTC.

This chain uses TRBV3-1 (or the pseudogene TRBV3-2) with TRBJ1-1, with D uncertain. The CDR3 is made up of 11 amino acids. Trimming left V 4 bases short and J 8 bases short, with 8 bases between. Germline V CDR1 and CDR2: LGHDT, YNNKEL (reference sequence). The CDR3 region is CASSLSSEAFF. For the CDR3, the DNA is TGTGCCAGCAGCCTCTCAAGCGAAGCTTTCTTT.

The V call is TRBV24-1, the J call TRBJ2-2; D possibly corresponds to TRBD1 (5 bases). In germline, CDR1 is KGHDR, CDR2 SFDVKD. The CDR3 length is 17 residues. V lost 1 base, J lost 1 base, and 12 bases lay in between. The CDR3 DNA reads as TGTGCCACCAGTGATTTCCGTCGGCAGGGGAACACCGGGGAGCTGTTTTTT. Protein product: CATSDFRRQGNTGELFF.

This clone is a singleton in its sample. The rearrangement links TRBV4-1 to TRBJ2-7, with 8 bases aligning to TRBD1. The trim removed 0 bases at V and 7 bases at J, leaving 14 bases unmatched. CDR3 length equals 17 residues. Germline lookup yields CDR1 MGHRA and CDR2 YSYEKL. CDR3 coding DNA: TGCGCCAGCAGCCAAGATCCCCCCTGGCAGGGGGCTAGTGAGCAGTACTTC. This codes for CASSQDPPWQGASEQYF.

J is TRBJ2-3 and V is TRBV28; maybe TRBD1 (7 bases). With 6 bases removed from V and 8 bases from J, the gap between germline ends came to 21 bases. Germline V CDR1 and CDR2: MDHEN, SYDVKM. This CDR3 region has 15 residues. CDR3 amino acids: CASRNTPRGAGTQYF. CDR3 nucleotide sequence: TGTGCCAGCAGAAATACCCCCAGGGGGGCAGGTACGCAGTATTTT.

The V gene is TRBV12-5, the J gene TRBJ1-5; tentatively, D is TRBD1 (5 bases). V lost 5 bases and J 3 bases, leaving 17 bases between the germline ends. This CDR3 contains 16 residues. Germline V gene sequence: CDR1 LGHNT, CDR2 FRNRAP. CDR3 bases: TGTGCTAGTGGTCACGACAGATATAGTTTCAATCAGCCCCAGCATTTT. Its translation: CASGHDRYSFNQPQHF.

The chain employs TRBV19 and TRBJ2-3, with D tentatively TRBD1 (5 bases). V gave up 6 bases and J gave up 1 base, with 11 bases separating them. The germline V gene has CDR1 LNHDA and CDR2 SQIVND (reference sequence). This CDR3 has 14 residues. CDR3 in amino acids: CASSLTDRTDTQYF. DNA of the CDR3: TGTGCCAGTAGCCTGACAGACCGCACAGATACGCAGTATTTT.

This chain uses TRBV6-5 with TRBJ2-1; the D gene is possibly TRBD2 (6 bases). The germline gives CDR1 MNHEY, CDR2 SVGAGI. The CDR3 runs to 14 residues. V dropped 8 bases and J dropped 5 bases, with 16 bases sitting between them. The CDR3 bases are TGTGCCAGCTCCAGTCCTACGGGGGACAATGAGCAGTTCTTC. It translates to CASSSPTGDNEQFF.

The chain combines TRBV28 with TRBJ2-7; 7 bases are shared with TRBD1. V lost 2 bases, J lost 0 bases, and 10 bases stayed unmatched. CDR1 is MDHEN and CDR2 is SYDVKM in the germline V gene. CDR3 length equals 17 residues. CDR3 bases: TGTGCCAGCAGTTTAGTTCCCGGGACAGCCAGCTCCTACGAGCAGTACTTC. Amino acids: CASSLVPGTASSYEQYF.

The J gene is TRBJ2-7, the V gene TRBV19; TRBD1 matches at 8 bases. The CDR3 has 14 residues. Germline CDR1 LNHDA, CDR2 SQIVND (reference sequence). V dropped 6 bases and J dropped 2; count of bases not matched to a gene: 6. The CDR3 loop reads CASSFGTGTYEQYF. Here the CDR3 DNA reads TGTGCCAGTAGCTTTGGGACAGGTACCTACGAGCAGTACTTC. Supplemented by reference TRBV19 and TRBJ2-7, the full variable domain reads DGGITQSPKYLFRKEGQNVTLSCEQNLNHDAMYWYRQDPGQGLRLIYYSQIVNDFQKGDIAEGYSVSREKKESFPLTVTSAQKNPTAFYLCASSFGTGTYEQYFGPGTRLTVT.

This clone is a singleton in its sample. The rearrangement joins TRBV18 to TRBJ1-4; D not certain. The CDR3 sequence is 14 residues long. Per the germline V gene, CDR1 is KGHSH and CDR2 is LQKENI. V was clipped by 6 bases and J by 5 bases, with 13 bases between them. The CDR3 sequence is CASSRIGTNEKLFF. The DNA of the CDR3 is TGTGCCAGCTCGCGGATCGGAACAAATGAAAAACTGTTTTTT.

The chain joins TRBV6-1 to TRBJ2-3; no definite D call. Between the trimmed V and J ends, which lost 2 bases and 1 base, there was a span of 13 bases. CDR3 length equals 16 residues. Germline-derived CDR1 and CDR2 are MNHNS and SASEGT. The CDR3 bases are TGTGCCAGCAGTGAAAATCACTACATGGGCACAGATACGCAGTATTTT. It encodes CASSENHYMGTDTQYF.

This clone occurred a few times. The J gene is TRBJ1-1, the V gene TRBV7-9; 9 nucleotides match TRBD1. The CDR3 runs 15 residues. The ends lost 4 bases at V and 2 bases at J; junction bases unmatched: 5. Per germline, CDR1 SEHNR and CDR2 FQNEAQ (reference sequence). The CDR3 loop is CASSSSTGGNTEAFF. CDR3 sequence (DNA): TGTGCCAGCAGCTCATCGACAGGGGGTAACACTGAAGCTTTCTTT.

This chain links TRBV6-2 or TRBV6-3 with TRBJ2-7, with 7 bases that match TRBD1. The CDR3 loop spans 15 amino acids. Germline V lookup: CDR1 MNHEY, CDR2 SVGEGT. Unmatched junction bases numbered 8, after V lost 4 bases and J lost 2 bases. CDR3 loop: CASSSGTDLAYEQYF. The CDR3 nucleotides are TGTGCCAGCAGTTCTGGGACAGACTTAGCCTACGAGCAGTACTTC.

The V and J genes are TRBV13 and TRBJ2-3; weak D call: TRBD1 (6 bases). The V end lost 4 bases, the J end lost 0 bases, and 14 bases lay between the germline ends. CDR1 and CDR2 (germline): PRHDT, FYEKMQ (reference sequence). The CDR3 is 16 amino acids. CDR3 in amino acids: CASSSARTDSTDTQYF. The CDR3 DNA follows: TGTGCCAGCAGCTCCGCTCGGACAGACAGCACAGATACGCAGTATTTT.

The chain recombines TRBV4-2 with TRBJ2-1; 11 nucleotides line up with TRBD2. Germline-derived CDR1 and CDR2 are LGHNA and YNFKEQ. This CDR3 is built from 16 residues. V shed 0 bases and J 7 bases; nucleotides not matched to a gene: 5. The CDR3: CASSQEAASGRNEQFF. CDR3 DNA: TGTGCCAGCAGCCAAGAGGCGGCTAGCGGGAGGAATGAGCAGTTCTTC.

In its sample, this clone was seen a few times. This rearrangement joins TRBV4-1 to TRBJ1-2; 7 bases line up with TRBD1. This CDR3 has 17 residues. Trimming at V came to 0 bases and at J to 2 bases, leaving 9 bases not matched to a gene. Germline V CDR1 and CDR2: MGHRA, YSYEKL. The CDR3 coding sequence is TGCGCCAGCAGCCAAGAAATTAGGGGACAGAAGAACTATGGCTACACCTTC. This translates into CASSQEIRGQKNYGYTF.

The chain joins TRBV4-1 to TRBJ2-2; possibly TRBD1 for D (6 bases). Per the germline V gene, CDR1 is MGHRA and CDR2 is YSYEKL. The CDR3 is 15 amino acids. The V end was cut by 2 bases, the J end by 4 bases, with 11 bases between. The CDR3 DNA reads as TGCGCCAGCAGCCAACCGGGACACACCACCGGGGAGCTGTTTTTT. It encodes CASSQPGHTTGELFF.